The clone carrying this T cell receptor beta chain was detected once. Its target is not known. These data belong to a study of cytotoxic CD8 clonotypes in ibrutinib-treated CLL. Study background: Response was recorded as partial in some 25 patients and complete in 2; at median roughly 73 months, approximately 14 remained remitted and about 12 had progressed. Study conclusions and caveats: Public clonotypes occurred uncommonly; on treatment, they contracted or remained stable.

The CDR3 is 14 amino acids. With 5 bases removed from V and 7 bases from J, the gap between germline ends came to 14 bases. Germline values: CDR1 SEHNR, CDR2 FQNEAQ (reference sequence). Repertoires were generated with immunoSEQ multiplex PCR, while TCRdb's copy carries only in-frame clones and drops some. This table holds some 130,000 clones, approximately 85% found once. Sequences were derived from PBMCs, sampled after 24 months of ibrutinib treatment. The receptor was isolated from a human donor with chronic lymphocytic leukemia. The chain carries TRBV7-9 and TRBJ1-4; D is unclear. In DNA, the CDR3 is TGTGCCAGCAGCATCGGCGGCAGGCCTGAAAAACTGTTTTTT. As protein: CASSIGGRPEKLFF.